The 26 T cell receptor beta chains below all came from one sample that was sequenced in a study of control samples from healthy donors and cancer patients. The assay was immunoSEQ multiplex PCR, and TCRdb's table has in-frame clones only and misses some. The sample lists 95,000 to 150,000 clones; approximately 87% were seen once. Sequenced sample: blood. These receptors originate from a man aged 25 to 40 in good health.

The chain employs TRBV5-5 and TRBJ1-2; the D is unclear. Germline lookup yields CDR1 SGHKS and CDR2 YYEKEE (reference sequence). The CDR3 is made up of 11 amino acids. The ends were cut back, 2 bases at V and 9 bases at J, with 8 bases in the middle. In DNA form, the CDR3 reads TGTGCCAGCAGCTTCCTACGAAGCTACACCTTC. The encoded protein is CASSFLRSYTF.

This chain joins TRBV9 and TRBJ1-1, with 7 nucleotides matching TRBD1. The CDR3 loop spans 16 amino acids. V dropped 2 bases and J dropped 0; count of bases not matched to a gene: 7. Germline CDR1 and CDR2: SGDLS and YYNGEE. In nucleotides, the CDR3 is TGTGCCAGCAGCGTCTACCGGGACAGCTTGAACACTGAAGCTTTCTTT. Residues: CASSVYRDSLNTEAFF.

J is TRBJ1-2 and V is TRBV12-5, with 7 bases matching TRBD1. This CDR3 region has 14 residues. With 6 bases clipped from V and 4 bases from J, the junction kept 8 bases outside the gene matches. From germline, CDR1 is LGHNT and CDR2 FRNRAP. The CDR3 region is CASGPDRAGYGYTF. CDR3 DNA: TGTGCTAGTGGCCCTGACAGGGCGGGCTATGGCTACACCTTC. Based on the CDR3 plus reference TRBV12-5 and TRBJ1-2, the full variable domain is DARVTQTPRHKVTEMGQEVTMRCQPILGHNTVFWYRQTMMQGLELLAYFRNRAPLDDSGMPKDRFSAEMPDATLATLKIQPSEPRDSAVYFCASGPDRAGYGYTFGSGTRLTVV.

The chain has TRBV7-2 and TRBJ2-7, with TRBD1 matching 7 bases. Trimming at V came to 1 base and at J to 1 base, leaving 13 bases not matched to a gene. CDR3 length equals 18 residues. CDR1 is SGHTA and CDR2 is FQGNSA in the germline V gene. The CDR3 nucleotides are TGTGCCAGCAGCTTAGAACCGTCCGGGACAGTGACTTCCTACGAGCAGTACTTC. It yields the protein CASSLEPSGTVTSYEQYF.

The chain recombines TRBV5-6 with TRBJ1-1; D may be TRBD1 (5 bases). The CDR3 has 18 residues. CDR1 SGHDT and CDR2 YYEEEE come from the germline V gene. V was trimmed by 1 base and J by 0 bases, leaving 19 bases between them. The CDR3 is CASSLSGFTGPMNTEAFF. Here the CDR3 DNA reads TGTGCCAGCAGCTTGTCAGGGTTTACCGGCCCTATGAACACTGAAGCTTTCTTT.

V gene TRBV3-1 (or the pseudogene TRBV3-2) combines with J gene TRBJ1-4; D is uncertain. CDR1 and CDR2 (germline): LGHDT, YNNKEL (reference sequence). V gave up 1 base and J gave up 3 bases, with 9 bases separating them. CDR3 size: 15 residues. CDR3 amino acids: CASSQGPAPNEKLFF. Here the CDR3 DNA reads TGTGCCAGCAGCCAAGGACCCGCTCCTAATGAAAAACTGTTTTTT.

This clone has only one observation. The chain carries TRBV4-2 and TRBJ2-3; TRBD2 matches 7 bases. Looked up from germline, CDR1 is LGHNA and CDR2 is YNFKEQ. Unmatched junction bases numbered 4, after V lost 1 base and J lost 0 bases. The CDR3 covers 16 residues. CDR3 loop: CASSQGNSGSTDTQYF. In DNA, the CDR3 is TGTGCCAGCAGCCAAGGAAATAGCGGGAGCACAGATACGCAGTATTTT.

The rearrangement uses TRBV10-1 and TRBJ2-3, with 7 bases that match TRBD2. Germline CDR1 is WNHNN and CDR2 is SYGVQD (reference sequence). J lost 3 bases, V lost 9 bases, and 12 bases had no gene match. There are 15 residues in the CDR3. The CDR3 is CASSPDYGGTDTQYF. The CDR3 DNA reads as TGCGCCAGTTCCCCGGATTACGGGGGGACAGATACGCAGTATTTT.

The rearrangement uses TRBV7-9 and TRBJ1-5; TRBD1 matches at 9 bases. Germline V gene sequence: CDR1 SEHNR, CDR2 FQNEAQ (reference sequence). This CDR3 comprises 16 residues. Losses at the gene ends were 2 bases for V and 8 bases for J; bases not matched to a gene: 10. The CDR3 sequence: CASSLFKQGAIEPQHF. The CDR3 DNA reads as TGTGCCAGCAGCTTATTCAAACAGGGGGCTATTGAGCCCCAGCATTTT.

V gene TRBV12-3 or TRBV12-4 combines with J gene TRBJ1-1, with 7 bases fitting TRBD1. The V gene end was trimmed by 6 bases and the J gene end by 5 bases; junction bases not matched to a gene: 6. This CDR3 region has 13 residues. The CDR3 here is CASSEGARTEAFF. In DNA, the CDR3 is TGTGCCAGCAGCGAGGGGGCGCGGACTGAAGCTTTCTTT.

The CDR3 here is CASSLFHSGANVLTF. CDR3 coding DNA: TGTGCCAGCAGTTTATTTCACTCTGGGGCCAACGTCCTGACTTTC. The chain combines TRBV27 with TRBJ2-6; D remains unclear. The CDR3 totals 15 residues. V was shortened by 1 base and J by 0 bases, with 4 bases between the two germline ends. Germline CDR1 and CDR2: MNHEY and SMNVEV (reference sequence).

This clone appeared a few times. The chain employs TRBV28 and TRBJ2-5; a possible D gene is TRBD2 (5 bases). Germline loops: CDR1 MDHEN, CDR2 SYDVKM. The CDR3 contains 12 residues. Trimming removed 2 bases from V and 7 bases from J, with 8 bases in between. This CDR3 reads CASSLASGTQYF. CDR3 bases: TGTGCCAGCAGTTTAGCAAGCGGGACCCAGTACTTC.

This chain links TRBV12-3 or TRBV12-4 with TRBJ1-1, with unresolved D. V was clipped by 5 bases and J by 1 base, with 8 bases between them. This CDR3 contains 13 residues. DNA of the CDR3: TGTGCCAGCAGTCACTCGGAGAACACTGAAGCTTTCTTT. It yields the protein CASSHSENTEAFF.

The CDR3 sequence: CASSQDDQAATNEKLFF. Here the CDR3 DNA reads TGTGCCAGCAGCCAAGATGATCAGGCCGCAACTAATGAAAAACTGTTTTTT. This rearrangement joins TRBV3-1 (or the pseudogene TRBV3-2) to TRBJ1-4; unclear D gene. This CDR3 contains 17 residues. CDR1 and CDR2 (germline): LGHDT, YNNKEL (reference sequence). V was trimmed by 0 bases and J by 0 bases, leaving 11 bases between them.

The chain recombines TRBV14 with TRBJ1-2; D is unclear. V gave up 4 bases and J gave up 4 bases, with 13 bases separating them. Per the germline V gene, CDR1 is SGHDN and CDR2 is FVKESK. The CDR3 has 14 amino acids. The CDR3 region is CASSPSGAAYGYTF. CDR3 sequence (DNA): TGTGCCAGCAGCCCCTCGGGTGCAGCCTATGGCTACACCTTC.

The chain's CDR3 is CASSEVGGSTDTQYF. CDR3 bases: TGCGCCAGCAGTGAGGTGGGGGGAAGCACAGATACGCAGTATTTT. This rearrangement joins TRBV10-1 to TRBJ2-3, with D perhaps TRBD2 (6 bases). The germline CDR1 and CDR2 sequences are WNHNN and SYGVQD (reference sequence). V lost 2 bases and J 0 bases, leaving 9 bases between the germline ends. There are 15 residues in the CDR3.

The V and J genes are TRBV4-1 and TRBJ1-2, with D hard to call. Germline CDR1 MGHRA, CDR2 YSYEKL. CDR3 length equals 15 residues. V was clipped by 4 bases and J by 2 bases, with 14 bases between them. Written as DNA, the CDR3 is TGCGCCAGCAGCCCCTTAGGGAGATTAAACTATGGCTACACCTTC. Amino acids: CASSPLGRLNYGYTF.

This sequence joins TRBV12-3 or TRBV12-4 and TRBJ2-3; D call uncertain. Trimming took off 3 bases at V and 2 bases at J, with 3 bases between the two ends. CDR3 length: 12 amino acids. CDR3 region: CASSLDTDTQYF. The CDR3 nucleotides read TGTGCCAGCAGTTTGGACACAGATACGCAGTATTTT.

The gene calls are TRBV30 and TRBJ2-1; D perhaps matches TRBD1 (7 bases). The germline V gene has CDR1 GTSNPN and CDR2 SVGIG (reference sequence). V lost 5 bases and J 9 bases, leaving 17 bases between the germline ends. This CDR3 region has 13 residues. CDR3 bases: TGTGCCTGGTCGGCGGGACAGCGCCTTGAGCAGTTCTTC. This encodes CAWSAGQRLEQFF.

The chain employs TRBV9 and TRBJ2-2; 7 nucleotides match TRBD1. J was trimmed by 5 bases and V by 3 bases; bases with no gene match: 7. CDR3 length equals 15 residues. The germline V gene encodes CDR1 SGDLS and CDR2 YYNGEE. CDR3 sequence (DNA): TGTGCCAGCAGCGCACGGGACAGCCGAACCGGGGAGCTGTTTTTT. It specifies CASSARDSRTGELFF.

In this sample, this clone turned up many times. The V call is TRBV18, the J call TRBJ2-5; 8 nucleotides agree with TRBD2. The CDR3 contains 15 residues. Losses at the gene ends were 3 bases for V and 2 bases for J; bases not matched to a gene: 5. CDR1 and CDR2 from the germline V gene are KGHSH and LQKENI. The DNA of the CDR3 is TGTGCCAGCTCACCTGCGAGCGGGGGTCAAGAGACCCAGTACTTC. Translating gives CASSPASGGQETQYF. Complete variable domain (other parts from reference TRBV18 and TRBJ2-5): NAGVMQNPRHLVRRRGQEARLRCSPMKGHSHVYWYRQLPEEGLKFMVYLQKENIIDESGMPKERFSAEFPKEGPSILRIQQVVRGDSAAYFCASSPASGGQETQYFGPGTRLLVL.

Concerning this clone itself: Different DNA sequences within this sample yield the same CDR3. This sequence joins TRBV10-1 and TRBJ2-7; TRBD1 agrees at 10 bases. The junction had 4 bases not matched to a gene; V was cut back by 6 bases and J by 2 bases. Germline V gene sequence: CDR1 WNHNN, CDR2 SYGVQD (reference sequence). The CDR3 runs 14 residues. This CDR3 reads CASSPGTGAYEQYF. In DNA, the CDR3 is TGCGCCAGCAGCCCCGGGACAGGGGCCTACGAGCAGTACTTC.

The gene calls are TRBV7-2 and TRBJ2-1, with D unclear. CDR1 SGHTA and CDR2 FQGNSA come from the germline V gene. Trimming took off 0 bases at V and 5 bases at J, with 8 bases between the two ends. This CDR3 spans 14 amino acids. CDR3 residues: CASSLAAIDNEQFF. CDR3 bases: TGTGCCAGCAGCTTAGCAGCCATCGACAATGAGCAGTTCTTC.

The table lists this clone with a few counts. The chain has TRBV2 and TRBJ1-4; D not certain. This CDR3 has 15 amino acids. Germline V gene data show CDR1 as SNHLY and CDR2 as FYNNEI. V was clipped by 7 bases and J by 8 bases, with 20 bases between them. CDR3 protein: CASNLQQTGREKLFF. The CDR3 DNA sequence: TGTGCCAGCAACCTCCAGCAGACTGGGAGGGAAAAACTGTTTTTT.

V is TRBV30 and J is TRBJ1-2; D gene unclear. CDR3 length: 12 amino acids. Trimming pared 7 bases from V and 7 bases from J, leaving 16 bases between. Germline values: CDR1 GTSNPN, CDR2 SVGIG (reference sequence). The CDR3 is CALQAGGFGYTF. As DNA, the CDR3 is TGTGCCTTGCAGGCAGGCGGATTTGGCTACACCTTC.

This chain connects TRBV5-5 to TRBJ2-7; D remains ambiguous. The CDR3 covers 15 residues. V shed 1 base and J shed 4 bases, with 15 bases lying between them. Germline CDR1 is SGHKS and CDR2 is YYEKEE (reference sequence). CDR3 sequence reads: CASSLSLIGSYEQYV. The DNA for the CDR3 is TGTGCCAGCAGCTTGTCCCTAATAGGGTCATACGAGCAGTACGTC.